The present TCR beta chain was sequenced within a study of cytomegalovirus exposure and HLA in healthy donors. Regarding the study as a whole: Testing in vitro showed a few CMV-associated chains specific for CMV antigens. According to a later analysis, TCR clusters from the first cohort tended to co-occur in the 110 or so validation repertoires. Researchers counted 164 TCR beta chains as cytomegalovirus-associated. The study found most TCR sequences rare, yet found some public TCRs in many donors.

The germline V gene has CDR1 SEHNR and CDR2 FQNEAQ (reference sequence). The CDR3 sequence is 12 residues long. Trimming removed 4 bases at V and 4 bases at J, with 5 bases between. Comment on this clone: The antigen remains unidentified.

Profiling relied on immunoSEQ multiplex PCR, and the TCRdb table lists in-frame clones only, not all of them. The data contain over 200,000 clones, about 91% of them singletons. The sample comprised PBMCs. The TCR was taken from a woman between 18 and 30 years old in good health and CMV-seronegative. The chain employs TRBV7-9 and TRBJ1-3; no clear D gene. CDR3 region: CASSSLGNTIYF. The CDR3 DNA reads TGTGCCAGCAGCTCTTTGGGAAACACCATATATTTT. The complete variable domain, with remaining parts taken from reference TRBV7-9 and TRBJ1-3, reads DTGVSQNPRHKITKRGQNVTFRCDPISEHNRLYWYRQTLGQGPEFLTYFQNEAQLEKSRLLSDRFSAERPKGSFSTLEIQRTEQGDSAMYLCASSSLGNTIYFGEGSWLTVV.